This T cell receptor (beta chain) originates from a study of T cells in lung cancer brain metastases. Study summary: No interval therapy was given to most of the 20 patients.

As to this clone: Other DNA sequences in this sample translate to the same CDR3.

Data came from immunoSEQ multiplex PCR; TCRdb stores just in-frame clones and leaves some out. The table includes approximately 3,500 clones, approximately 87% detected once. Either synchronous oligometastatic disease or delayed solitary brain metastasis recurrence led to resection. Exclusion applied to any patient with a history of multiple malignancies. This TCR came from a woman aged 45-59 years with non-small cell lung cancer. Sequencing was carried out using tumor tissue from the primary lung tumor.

The CDR3 here is CASSVWAGARGDTQYF. The DNA for the CDR3 is TGTGCCAGCAGTGTTTGGGCAGGGGCGAGGGGAGATACGCAGTATTTT. This rearrangement joins TRBV2 to TRBJ2-3; D might be TRBD1 (6 bases). Germline values: CDR1 SNHLY, CDR2 FYNNEI. This CDR3 contains 16 residues. Trimming cost V 4 bases and J 5 bases, with 19 bases left between them.